The sequence of this T cell receptor beta chain was determined in a study of technical replicates of blood from a handful of donors (dated 2017 in TCRdb). Preparation of the library involved the immunoSEQ multiplex PCR assay. TCRdb retrieved this table from immuneACCESS and kept in-frame rearrangements only. Not all clones are present; in checked studies, unresolved V genes account for under half, and no reason is known for the remainder. The sample includes around 83,000 clones, with around nine tenths observed a single time. The ten largest make up 0.25% of the sample. Comment on this clone: This clone's antigen is unknown. No much larger clone is present one base from it, and per-base qualities are unavailable.

The germline V gene encodes CDR1 MNHEY and CDR2 SVGAGI. From cysteine to phenylalanine, the CDR3 is 13 amino acids long. Just the 39-base CDR3 DNA is kept, in frame starting at base 1. A distance of 9 bases separates the germline ends of V and J, which lose 5 bases and 4 bases respectively. The sequencing sample was made of T cells isolated from PBMCs. Recombination joined TRBV6-5 with TRBJ1-5; D gene: possibly TRBD1, on 6 matching bases. The sequence derives from a human donor in good health. The nucleotide sequence is TGTGCCAGCAGTGTCGGGACAAATCAGCCCCAGCATTTT. Its product reads: CASSVGTNQPQHF.